The 32 T cell receptor beta chains below come from one sample, sequenced in a study of OX40 agonist ivuxolimab in advanced cancers. Repertoires were generated with immunoSEQ multiplex PCR, while TCRdb's copy carries only in-frame clones and drops some. The data contain around 62,000 clones, more than 65% of them singletons. The source material was CD4+ or CD8+ T cells sorted from blood, sampled in a trial of the OX40 agonist ivuxolimab. The receptors derive from an adult with an advanced solid tumor such as melanoma, head and neck, liver or kidney cancer.

The genes are TRBV5-6 and TRBJ1-4, with 7 bases that match TRBD1. The CDR3 extends over 18 amino acids. Trimming at V came to 2 bases and at J to 1 base, leaving 11 bases not matched to a gene. Germline V lookup: CDR1 SGHDT, CDR2 YYEEEE. CDR3 sequence reads: CASSLQGSGFGTNEKLFF. The CDR3 nucleotides read TGTGCCAGCAGCTTACAGGGGAGCGGTTTCGGAACTAATGAAAAACTGTTTTTT.

This clone came up once. V is TRBV10-3 and J is TRBJ2-3; 8 nucleotides agree with TRBD2. CDR1 and CDR2 from the germline V gene are ENHRY and SYGVKD. The junction had 7 bases not matched to a gene; V was cut back by 2 bases and J by 6 bases. The CDR3 covers 15 residues. The DNA of the CDR3 is TGTGCCATCAGTGAGAGCGGGAGTACGATGGATACGCAGTATTTT. Translating gives CAISESGSTMDTQYF.

The rearrangement links TRBV4-3 to TRBJ2-7; perhaps TRBD2 as D (6 bases). Germline V gene lookup returns CDR1 LGHNA and CDR2 YSLEER. CDR3 size: 16 residues. V was trimmed by 1 base and J by 0 bases, leaving 13 bases between them. In DNA, the CDR3 is TGCGCCAGCAGCCAAGGAGGGAGGCTAAGCTCCTACGAGCAGTACTTC. Its translation is CASSQGGRLSSYEQYF.

V gene TRBV27 combines with J gene TRBJ2-7, with 8 bases aligning to TRBD1. Trimming took 5 bases from V and 3 from J; bases not matched to a gene: 9. The V gene's germline CDR1 is MNHEY and CDR2 SMNVEV (reference sequence). The length of the CDR3 is 15 residues. As DNA, the CDR3 is TGTGCCAGCAGTCCTATACAGGGGGGTCTCTACGAGCAGTACTTC. Protein: CASSPIQGGLYEQYF.

The gene calls are TRBV5-5 and TRBJ2-5; the D gene is possibly TRBD2 (6 bases). The CDR3 has 16 amino acids. V was cut by 1 base and J by 5 bases, with 18 bases left in between. Germline V gene lookup returns CDR1 SGHKS and CDR2 YYEKEE (reference sequence). CDR3 DNA sequence: TGTGCCAGCAGCTTGAGGGTTAGCGGATTAATGGAGACCCAGTACTTC. Translated, it gives CASSLRVSGLMETQYF.

The J gene is TRBJ2-3, the V gene TRBV5-1; D gene ambiguous. Germline V gene data show CDR1 as SGHRS and CDR2 as YFSETQ. Trimming shortened V by 4 bases and J by 0 bases, and 12 bases separated the two germline ends. The CDR3 contains 15 residues. Here the CDR3 reads CASSVPAPSTDTQYF. For the CDR3, the DNA is TGCGCCAGCAGCGTACCTGCACCTAGCACAGATACGCAGTATTTT.

The chain couples TRBV7-2 to TRBJ2-7, with 8 bases lining up with TRBD2. Trimming at V came to 5 bases and at J to 1 base, leaving 16 bases not matched to a gene. Germline lookup yields CDR1 SGHTA and CDR2 FQGNSA. This CDR3 region has 18 residues. The DNA of the CDR3 is TGTGCCAGCAGCCCAGGACACACCCGGGGGGGCGTTTCCTACGAGCAGTACTTC. This sequence encodes CASSPGHTRGGVSYEQYF.

The chain links TRBV5-1 to TRBJ2-1; TRBD2 is a possible D gene (6 bases). The CDR3 runs 15 residues. Trimming took 0 bases from V and 8 from J, leaving 15 bases between them. Looked up from germline, CDR1 is SGHRS and CDR2 is YFSETQ. The CDR3 here is CASSLAGDLFDEQFF. The CDR3 DNA follows: TGCGCCAGCAGCTTGGCGGGAGATTTATTTGATGAGCAGTTCTTC.

The V call is TRBV6-5, the J call TRBJ2-5; TRBD1 matches 9 bases. V was pared by 4 bases and J by 7 bases, with 7 bases of the junction left unmatched. Per germline, CDR1 MNHEY and CDR2 SVGAGI. There are 14 residues in the CDR3. CDR3 sequence (DNA): TGTGCCAGCAGTTGGAGACAGGGGGTTGGGACCCAGTACTTC. Translated, it gives CASSWRQGVGTQYF.

This clone was detected once. This chain connects TRBV18 to TRBJ2-1; no reliable D call. Germline CDR1 is KGHSH and CDR2 is LQKENI. This CDR3 is 14 amino acids long. With 3 bases removed from V and 2 bases from J, the gap between germline ends came to 8 bases. The CDR3 region has the DNA TGTGCCAGCTCACCCTCGGGCGCCTACAATGAGCAGTTCTTC. This gives the protein CASSPSGAYNEQFF.

As regards this clone: This same CDR3 is encoded by further DNA sequences in the sample. The V call is TRBV18, the J call TRBJ2-3; D gene unclear. V shed 3 bases and J shed 3 bases, with 10 bases lying between them. The CDR3 is 14 amino acids. Germline V CDR1 and CDR2: KGHSH, LQKENI. CDR3 coding DNA: TGTGCCAGCTCACCGCCGGACGGAACAGATACGCAGTATTTT. Translating gives CASSPPDGTDTQYF.

The chain carries TRBV18 and TRBJ2-1; TRBD2 aligns across 10 bases. After removal of 5 bases from V and 6 bases from J, the junction contained 4 bases not matched to a gene. Germline CDR1 reads KGHSH; CDR2 reads LQKENI. The CDR3 is made up of 14 amino acids. The CDR3 is CASSGLAEANEQFF. CDR3 DNA sequence: TGTGCCAGCTCAGGACTAGCGGAAGCCAATGAGCAGTTCTTC.

As concerns this clone: Different DNA sequences within this sample yield the same CDR3. The V and J genes are TRBV7-2 and TRBJ2-5, with 9 bases matching TRBD2. With V trimmed by 6 bases and J by 2 bases, 7 bases remained unmatched. In germline, CDR1 is SGHTA, CDR2 FQGNSA. This CDR3 has 15 residues. The CDR3 bases are TGTGCCAGCAGTCTCGGCGGGGGGGGGCAAGAGACCCAGTACTTC. Translation: CASSLGGGGQETQYF. Combining the CDR3 with reference TRBV7-2 and TRBJ2-5 gives the whole variable domain GAGVSQSPSNKVTEKGKDVELRCDPISGHTALYWYRQSLGQGLEFLIYFQGNSAPDKSGLPSDRFSAERTGGSVSTLTIQRTQQEDSAVYLCASSLGGGGQETQYFGPGTRLLVL.

Regarding this clone: At one boundary the junction diverges from the germline segment, which might be a read error. In DNA form, the CDR3 reads TGTGCCAGCAGTTACTCCGGGGGGGCCTCGAACTTC. As protein: CASSYSGGASNF. The V and J genes are TRBV6-6 and TRBJ2-7, with 8 bases matching TRBD2. The CDR3 has 12 amino acids. Germline lookup yields CDR1 MNHNY and CDR2 SVGAGI (reference sequence).

The CDR3 DNA reads as TGTGCCAGCTTCGAAGGGCGAGGATACAATGAGCAGTTCTTC. This sequence encodes CASFEGRGYNEQFF. V and J are TRBV18 and TRBJ2-1; D remains ambiguous. The CDR3 sequence is 14 residues long. Germline V gene lookup returns CDR1 KGHSH and CDR2 LQKENI. Trimming removed 7 bases at V and 4 bases at J, with 14 bases between.

By share, this clone ranks as medium-sized (0.01 to 0.1%). The V gene is TRBV5-1, the J gene TRBJ2-3; 10 nucleotides line up with TRBD2. The V and J ends lost 0 bases and 4 bases, in that order; junction bases with no gene match: 5. CDR3 length: 16 amino acids. CDR1 SGHRS and CDR2 YFSETQ come from the germline V gene. The CDR3 here is CASSLAAAGGADTQYF. The CDR3 coding sequence is TGCGCCAGCAGCTTGGCCGCAGCGGGAGGGGCAGATACGCAGTATTTT.

The sample holds one count of this clone. The chain combines TRBV7-2 with TRBJ2-1; maybe TRBD2 (5 bases). Germline loops: CDR1 SGHTA, CDR2 FQGNSA. The V end was cut by 5 bases, the J end by 0 bases, with 8 bases between. The length of the CDR3 is 14 residues. The CDR3 protein is CASSPGGSYNEQFF. The CDR3 DNA sequence: TGTGCCAGCAGCCCCGGAGGCTCCTACAATGAGCAGTTCTTC.

The gene calls are TRBV18 and TRBJ1-1; maybe TRBD1 (5 bases). From germline, CDR1 is KGHSH and CDR2 LQKENI. The CDR3 runs to 15 residues. Deletions cut 3 bases from V and 2 bases from J, with 13 bases between. The CDR3 loop is CASSPIPGVNTEAFF. DNA of the CDR3: TGTGCCAGCTCACCGATACCGGGGGTTAACACTGAAGCTTTCTTT. Complete variable domain (other parts from reference TRBV18 and TRBJ1-1): NAGVMQNPRHLVRRRGQEARLRCSPMKGHSHVYWYRQLPEEGLKFMVYLQKENIIDESGMPKERFSAEFPKEGPSILRIQQVVRGDSAAYFCASSPIPGVNTEAFFGQGTRLTVV.

The rearrangement joins TRBV7-8 to TRBJ2-7; 13 bases agree with TRBD2. V shed 4 bases, J shed 5 bases, and the junction held 14 bases outside the gene matches. The CDR3 contains 18 residues. The germline V gene encodes CDR1 SGHVS and CDR2 FQNEAQ. The CDR3 nucleotides read TGTGCCAGCAGCTCCCTGACCTGGACTAGCGGGAGTGGGGACGAGCAGTACTTC. This sequence encodes CASSSLTWTSGSGDEQYF. Full variable domain (rest looked up from reference TRBV7-8 and TRBJ2-7): GAGVSQSPRYKVAKRGQDVALRCDPISGHVSLFWYQQALGQGPEFLTYFQNEAQLDKSGLPSDRFFAERPEGSVSTLKIQRTQQEDSAVYLCASSSLTWTSGSGDEQYFGPGTRLTVT.

The chain couples TRBV19 to TRBJ1-5; 9 bases agree with TRBD1. Germline loops: CDR1 LNHDA, CDR2 SQIVND (reference sequence). V lost 5 bases to trimming and J lost 6 bases; unmatched junction nucleotides: 14. This CDR3 comprises 17 residues. The CDR3 DNA is TGTGCCAGTAGTGAAACCCTAGGGACAGGGCTTCGTCAGCCCCAGCATTTT. This translates into CASSETLGTGLRQPQHF.

This clone has a handful of counts. J is TRBJ1-1 and V is TRBV4-3; D is uncertain. The ends were cut back, 0 bases at V and 1 base at J, with 6 bases in the middle. Per the germline V gene, CDR1 is LGHNA and CDR2 is YSLEER. CDR3 length equals 14 residues. As DNA, the CDR3 is TGCGCCAGCAGCCAAGATCAGTGGAACACTGAAGCTTTCTTT. Its protein product is CASSQDQWNTEAFF.

The rearrangement uses TRBV9 and TRBJ2-3; possibly TRBD2 for D (5 bases). The germline CDR1 and CDR2 sequences are SGDLS and YYNGEE. The CDR3 extends over 11 amino acids. V was trimmed by 3 bases and J by 6 bases, leaving 5 bases between them. In DNA, the CDR3 is TGTGCCAGCAGCGCTAGCGATACGCAGTATTTT. This sequence encodes CASSASDTQYF.

The chain combines TRBV18 with TRBJ2-2; D call uncertain. V shed 3 bases and J shed 5 bases, with 10 bases lying between them. The CDR3 consists of 14 residues. In germline, CDR1 is KGHSH, CDR2 LQKENI. The CDR3 reads CASSPGWQTGELFF. In nucleotides, the CDR3 is TGTGCCAGCTCACCGGGATGGCAGACCGGGGAGCTGTTTTTT.

This chain connects TRBV10-3 to TRBJ2-7, with 7 bases matching TRBD1. Germline loops: CDR1 ENHRY, CDR2 SYGVKD. The CDR3 is 13 residues long. V lost 11 bases and J lost 4; bases outside the gene matches: 11. CDR3 protein: CAAAGTEDYEQYF. CDR3 DNA sequence: TGTGCCGCGGCCGGGACAGAAGATTACGAGCAGTACTTC.

The chain joins TRBV7-8 to TRBJ2-7; the D call may be TRBD1 or TRBD2 (6 bases each). Germline loops: CDR1 SGHVS, CDR2 FQNEAQ. CDR3 length: 15 amino acids. With 5 bases removed from V and 0 bases from J, the gap between germline ends came to 14 bases. This CDR3 reads CASSLGAGLSYEQYF. The CDR3 DNA sequence: TGTGCCAGCAGCCTGGGGGCGGGACTCTCCTACGAGCAGTACTTC.

The J gene is TRBJ2-7, the V gene TRBV30; 10 nucleotides align to TRBD1. V gave up 5 bases and J gave up 2 bases; unmatched junction bases: 12. Germline loops: CDR1 GTSNPN, CDR2 SVGIG (reference sequence). The CDR3 loop spans 16 amino acids. The CDR3 spells CAWLFTPGQGTYEQYF. The DNA for the CDR3 is TGTGCCTGGCTCTTTACACCGGGACAGGGGACCTACGAGCAGTACTTC.

This clone came up a few times. The V call is TRBV14, the J call TRBJ1-1; no clear D. Germline CDR1 reads SGHDN; CDR2 reads FVKESK. V was trimmed by 0 bases and J by 1 base, leaving 6 bases between them. There are 14 residues in the CDR3. CDR3 protein: CASSQETRNTEAFF. The CDR3 DNA reads TGTGCCAGCAGCCAAGAGACACGGAACACTGAAGCTTTCTTT.

The chain recombines TRBV6-5 with TRBJ2-5; D is perhaps TRBD1 (6 bases). The J call could be wrong; TRBJ2-7 is a better fit for the DNA end. Germline V gene lookup returns CDR1 MNHEY and CDR2 SVGAGI. This CDR3 is 14 amino acids long. Written as DNA, the CDR3 is TGTGCCAGCAGTAGAGGGACAAAGACCCACGAGCAGTACTTC. It codes for CASSRGTKTHEQYF.

J is TRBJ2-3 and V is TRBV5-1; 9 bases fit TRBD1. The CDR3 extends over 16 amino acids. V gave up 4 bases and J gave up 5 bases; unmatched junction bases: 11. Germline assignment: CDR1 SGHRS and CDR2 YFSETQ. The CDR3 DNA follows: TGCGCCAGCAGCGCAGGGGCGGGACAGGGTGGAGATACGCAGTATTTT. The encoded protein is CASSAGAGQGGDTQYF.

The V and J genes are TRBV11-3 and TRBJ2-2; 10 bases agree with TRBD2. The germline gives CDR1 SGHNT, CDR2 YENEEA. The junction had 0 bases not matched to a gene; V was cut back by 4 bases and J by 4 bases. CDR3 length equals 14 residues. The CDR3 reads CASSSSGSTGELFF. The CDR3 DNA reads as TGTGCCAGCAGCTCTAGCGGGAGCACCGGGGAGCTGTTTTTT.

The chain has TRBV27 and TRBJ1-1; 9 bases align to TRBD1. Germline V lookup: CDR1 MNHEY, CDR2 SMNVEV (reference sequence). The trim removed 9 bases at V and 4 bases at J, leaving 12 bases unmatched. CDR3 size: 15 residues. The CDR3, as DNA: TGTGCCAGTGGGATGCGACAGGGGGGTGTCACTGAAGCTTTCTTT. This gives the protein CASGMRQGGVTEAFF.

The gene calls are TRBV10-1 and TRBJ2-2; 7 bases are a match to TRBD2. Germline CDR1 reads WNHNN; CDR2 reads SYGVQD (reference sequence). V dropped 4 bases and J dropped 4; count of bases not matched to a gene: 3. CDR3 length: 14 residues. The CDR3 is CASSGGRSTGELFF. The CDR3, as DNA: TGCGCCAGCAGTGGCGGGAGAAGCACCGGGGAGCTGTTTTTT.